What follows describes a single TCR beta chain. Primed by a sample-barcoded 5' primer and a J-beta primer mix, a second PCR proceeded for 7 to 11 cycles. MiXCR, applied by TCRdb to the 5' RACE reads, yields one record per CDR3 protein. The sample yields nearly 1 million distinct CDR3 sequences, about 51% seen once. The data were obtained in a study of blood T cells in healthy people across ages. The CDR3 has 13 amino acids. V was pared by 3 bases and J by 4 bases, with 8 bases between. Germline V gene data show CDR1 as SGHRS and CDR2 as YFSETQ. The chain couples TRBV5-1 to TRBJ1-5; D remains ambiguous. The clonotype comes from a woman aged 55-69 years in good health. Material for sequencing was blood. The CDR3 loop reads CASSSNGNQPQHF. The DNA of the CDR3 is TGCGCCAGCAGCTCCAACGGGAATCAGCCCCAGCATTTT.